This T cell receptor beta chain was identified during a study of persistence of HIV-infected CD4 T cells. Notes on the study in general: CMV- and Gag-responding cells had lower TCRbeta richness than CD3/CD28-responding cells. Antigen-responding cells were enriched for degenerate expanded CDR3beta sequences.

This was the immunoSEQ version 4 assay in survey mode. Clones were sequenced by immunoSEQ multiplex PCR, and TCRdb holds only the in-frame ones, with some missing. The data hold approximately 19,000 clones, with approximately 64% observed a single time. Germline loops: CDR1 LNHDA, CDR2 SQIVND (reference sequence). This CDR3 is built from 17 residues. The ends lost 5 bases at V and 0 bases at J; junction bases unmatched: 9. About this clone itself: The antigen is not known.

Cells were stimulated with CMV-infected fibroblast lysates at approximately 10 ug/mL. Sorting selected CD4+ T cells upregulating both CD40 ligand and CD69. Anti-CD28/CD49d costimulation, CD40-blocking antibody and enfuvirtide were given to CD8-depleted PBMCs for about 17 hours. V is TRBV19 and J is TRBJ1-1, with 10 bases matching TRBD1. The sample in question was CD4+ T cells sorted from PBMCs after 18-hour stimulation, obtained from a patient who received antiretroviral therapy. The origin of this receptor is an adult woman with HIV who was CMV-seropositive. This CDR3 is CASSDPGQGNLNTEAFF. In DNA form, the CDR3 reads TGTGCCAGTAGTGACCCGGGACAGGGGAACCTGAACACTGAAGCTTTCTTT.